This T cell receptor beta chain comes out of a study of CD8 T cells in Susac syndrome. This CDR3 has 13 amino acids. CDR1 and CDR2 from the germline V gene are GTSNPN and SVGIG (reference sequence). V gave up 3 bases and J gave up 3 bases; unmatched junction bases: 0. RNA in amounts of roughly 0.5 to 1 ug was reverse transcribed with random hexamers. Coverage of TCR beta CDR3 amplification by immunoSEQ multiplex PCR extended to 54 Vbeta and 13 Jbeta. TCRdb reprocessed the immunoSEQ multiplex PCR reads via MiXCR and lists one record per CDR3 protein. Of about 130,000 distinct CDR3 sequences listed, 90% to 95% were seen once; the top ten hold 0.12%. CD8+ and CD4+ T cells from blood underwent TCR beta sequencing. TEMRA cells were enriched by FACS, while CD8+ and CD4+ T cells were obtained through a negative isolation that was performed magnetically.

The rearrangement joins TRBV30 to TRBJ2-3; 10 nucleotides match TRBD1. Material for sequencing was CD4+ T cells from PBMCs. The sequence was collected from a human donor in good health. The CDR3 protein is CAWRDRGTDTQYF. In DNA form, the CDR3 reads TGTGCCTGGAGGGACAGGGGGACAGATACGCAGTATTTT.